This TCR beta chain was recorded in a study of shared clonotypes between healthy human individuals. Study-wide points: Generally, naive subsets (rather than memory subsets) showed larger estimated richness.

This clone was observed once. Antigen: not known. The authors' processing: Filtering differed, since immunoSEQ gave only junction sequences and no quality scores. Sequenced by immunoSEQ multiplex PCR; TCRdb stores in-frame clones only, minus some. That table gives V, J and clone size, and the DNA gave D and trimming. The sample consists of approximately 2.5 million clones, roughly nine tenths of them appearing once. There are 15 residues in the CDR3. With 5 bases clipped from V and 1 base from J, the junction kept 3 bases outside the gene matches. CDR1 is MDHEN and CDR2 is SYDVKM in the germline V gene.

Sequencing was performed on naive CD4+ T cells sorted from blood. Documented subset: CD45RA+ positively selected. The clonotype originates from a man aged 18-30 years in good health. The V and J genes are TRBV28 and TRBJ1-4; TRBD1 matches 8 bases. CDR3 amino acids: CASSVRGQTNEKLFF. CDR3 nucleotides: TGTGCCAGCAGTGTCAGGGGGCAAACTAATGAAAAACTGTTTTTT.